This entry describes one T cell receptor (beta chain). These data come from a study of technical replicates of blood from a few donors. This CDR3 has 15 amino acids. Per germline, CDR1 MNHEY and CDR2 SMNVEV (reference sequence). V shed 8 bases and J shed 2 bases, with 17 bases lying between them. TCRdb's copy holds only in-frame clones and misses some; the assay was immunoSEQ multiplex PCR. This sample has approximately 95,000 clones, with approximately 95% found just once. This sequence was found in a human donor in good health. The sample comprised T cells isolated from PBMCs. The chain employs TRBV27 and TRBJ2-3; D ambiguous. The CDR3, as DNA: TGTGCCAGCGGAGTAGGTTTACATTCCACAGATACGCAGTATTTT. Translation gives CASGVGLHSTDTQYF.